Below, 7 T cell receptor beta chains from the same sample are listed, as sequenced in a study of T-cell memory formation after mild COVID-19. TCRdb reanalysed the 5' RACE reads using MiXCR and keeps one entry per CDR3 protein. The repertoire holds 300,000 to 350,000 distinct CDR3 sequences, roughly an eighth seen once, with 22% in the top ten. The sequenced sample consisted of PBMCs or a T cell subset sorted from them (not recorded which). The receptor source for this set is a man aged 18 to 29 who had mild COVID-19 (a few samples of this study predate the infection). Cell type and time point are not known.

The chain couples TRBV7-2 to TRBJ2-7; D ambiguous. The CDR3 spans 12 residues. Germline CDR1 SGHTA, CDR2 FQGNSA. V lost 5 bases, J lost 12 bases, and 17 bases lay in between. The CDR3 DNA follows: TGTGCCAGCAGCCGGATCCTCTCCTCTATGTACTTC. This sequence encodes CASSRILSSMYF.

The chain uses TRBV7-9 and TRBJ1-6, with D unresolved. Germline V gene sequence: CDR1 SEHNR, CDR2 FQNEAQ (reference sequence). The CDR3 sequence is 15 residues long. The ends were cut back, 5 bases at V and 10 bases at J, with 18 bases in the middle. The CDR3 reads CASSAAGSSWSPLHF. CDR3 nucleotide sequence: TGTGCCAGCAGCGCCGCGGGCAGTTCTTGGTCACCCCTCCACTTT.

V usage is TRBV6-6 and J usage is TRBJ2-3; D remains unclear. Germline-derived CDR1 and CDR2 are MNHNY and SVGAGI (reference sequence). There are 14 residues in the CDR3. V was pared by 2 bases and J by 6 bases, with 12 bases between. CDR3 in amino acids: CASSYGRPADTQYF. The CDR3 bases are TGTGCCAGCAGTTACGGCAGGCCCGCGGATACGCAGTATTTT.

V usage is TRBV6-6 and J usage is TRBJ1-1, with 7 bases that match TRBD1. V shed 6 bases and J 7 bases; nucleotides not matched to a gene: 5. Looked up from germline, CDR1 is MNHNY and CDR2 is SVGAGI (reference sequence). The CDR3 consists of 12 residues. The CDR3 bases are TGTGCCAGCAGACTCGGACAGGTTGAAGCTTTCTTT. Protein sequence: CASRLGQVEAFF.

This clonotype was seen at least ten times. The chain is built from TRBV5-1 and TRBJ2-3, with a possible D match to TRBD2 (5 bases). The germline V and J ends were trimmed by 2 bases and 4 bases, with 14 bases remaining between them. The CDR3 totals 15 residues. From germline, CDR1 is SGHRS and CDR2 YFSETQ. The chain's CDR3 is CASSLDTPRADTQYF. The CDR3 DNA follows: TGCGCCAGCAGCTTAGACACCCCGAGGGCAGATACGCAGTATTTT.

This clonotype was seen many times. The genes are TRBV12-3 or TRBV12-4 and TRBJ2-2; the D is unclear. The CDR3 loop spans 15 amino acids. V was trimmed by 4 bases and J by 8 bases, leaving 17 bases between them. Written as DNA, the CDR3 is TGTGCCAGCAGTTCCTCCGGGCCTAAGGGAGGGGAGCTGTTTTTT. This translates into CASSSSGPKGGELFF.

The table lists this clonotype with a few counts. This rearrangement joins TRBV7-3 to TRBJ2-2, with D perhaps TRBD2 (5 bases). In germline, CDR1 is SGHTA, CDR2 FQGTGA. V was cut by 2 bases and J by 5 bases, with 12 bases left in between. The CDR3 totals 15 residues. CDR3 loop: CASSLVGSRTGELFF. CDR3 bases: TGTGCCAGCAGCTTAGTAGGGAGTCGAACCGGGGAGCTGTTTTTT.